Sequencing of this T cell receptor beta chain was carried out in a study of human thymus T cells. Assay: immunoSEQ multiplex PCR; the TCRdb copy retains only in-frame clones and omits some. The sample has approximately 46,000 clones; roughly 94% are singletons. Blood DNA came from all available leukocytes, not a fixed cell number. Germline V gene lookup returns CDR1 SGHTA and CDR2 FQGNSA. J was trimmed by 13 bases and V by 2 bases; bases with no gene match: 8. The CDR3 contains 14 residues. This TCR came from a girl under two years old with a congenital heart defect but otherwise immunologically healthy. Sequences were obtained from blood. The rearrangement links TRBV7-2 to TRBJ2-5; 12 bases agree with TRBD2. DNA for the CDR3: TGTGCCAGCAGCTTAACTAGCGGGAGGCTCGGTTTGTACTTC. Its protein is CASSLTSGRLGLYF.